The present T cell receptor (beta chain) was sequenced within a study of T cell responses to AZD1222 COVID-19 vaccine. Study findings and constraints: Along spike, vaccine-associated CD4 TCRs were found throughout, with dominance at 160-218 and 743-854. Clonal diversity was possibly underestimated; the donors were predominantly white British and more often female. Baseline seropositives among AZD1222 recipients totaled only five or six. Reportedly, nearly half of unique spike TCRs recognized epitopes outside B.1.351/B.1.1.7 mutations.

The germline V and J ends were trimmed by 3 bases and 2 bases, with 8 bases remaining between them. The CDR3 loop spans 15 amino acids. In germline, CDR1 is MGHRA, CDR2 YSYEKL. Regarding this clone: The target antigen is unknown.

TCRdb's copy holds only in-frame clones and misses some; the assay was immunoSEQ multiplex PCR. The table shows over 150,000 clones, with roughly 90% occurring only once. The chain carries TRBV4-1 and TRBJ1-6; unclear D gene. The sequence was collected from an adult who received the AZD1222 COVID-19 vaccine. The sequenced sample was peripheral blood, obtained 28 days after the second AZD1222 dose. The CDR3, as DNA: TGCGCCAGCAGCCAGGGTAAGGCCTATAATTCACCCCTCCACTTT. This codes for CASSQGKAYNSPLHF.